The T cell receptor (beta chain) under discussion was sequenced for a study of blood T cell repertoires in COVID-19. Study at large: The origin of the acute and convalescent COVID-19 samples was the United States, Italy and Spain.

Original methodology: Estimated nucleated cell counts came from reference gene primer amplification. The data were produced by immunoSEQ multiplex PCR, yet TCRdb's version contains in-frame clones alone and is incomplete. V and J calls and clone size come straight from that table; D and trimming were deduced from the DNA. The profile covers approximately 230,000 clones, with approximately 86% appearing a single time and approximately 5% taken by the ten largest. This clonotype originated in a woman aged 80 or over with active or convalescent COVID-19. The sample was peripheral blood.

The CDR3 bases are TGCAGCGTTGAAGCTTGGAGGGAGGGTGAGCAGTTCTTC. Protein: CSVEAWREGEQFF. The chain employs TRBV29-1 and TRBJ2-1; 7 nucleotides agree with TRBD2. Trimming cost V 1 base and J 9 bases; bases outside gene matches: 6. The CDR3 totals 13 residues. From germline, CDR1 is SQVTM and CDR2 ANQGSEA.